This TCR beta chain originates from a study of blood T cell repertoires in COVID-19. The V gene's germline CDR1 is SEHNR and CDR2 FQNEAQ (reference sequence). The CDR3 sequence is 15 residues long. V was clipped by 1 base and J by 3 bases; unmatched bases: 6. In terms of age and location, participants ranged from roughly 18 to 89 years and lived in roughly 22 US areas. Either two negative PCRs, clearance, or symptom resolution qualified Cohort 3 donors as recovered. Methods used by the authors: Using reference gene primer amplification, nucleated cell counts were estimated. Generated by immunoSEQ multiplex PCR, the TCRdb table keeps only in-frame clones and is missing some. The V and J calls and clone size come from that table; D and trimming were worked out from the DNA. The repertoire holds about 400,000 clones, roughly nine tenths seen once, with approximately 3.1% in the top ten.

The sample was PBMCs or T cells enriched from blood (not recorded which). The TCR comes from a woman under 40 who had recovered from COVID-19. The chain employs TRBV7-9 and TRBJ2-7; 7 positions agree with TRBD1. For the CDR3, the DNA is TGTGCCAGCAGCTTAGGCGACAGGGAATTCTACGAGCAGTACTTC. Translated, it gives CASSLGDREFYEQYF.